One and the same sample provided the 21 T cell receptor beta chains below, sequenced in a study of low-dose radiotherapy and immunotherapy resistance in tumors. Time point described: after trial treatment. Treatment meaning: LDRT plus nivolumab, ipilimumab, low-dose cyclophosphamide and aspirin (RACIN trial). Covering alpha and beta chains, TRAV- and TRBV-specific primers were used for the first-strand cDNA. TCR amplification used around 19 PCR cycles, a constant-region primer and a V-primer adapter. TCRdb passed the reads through MiXCR, listing each CDR3 protein once. The table has under 75,000 distinct CDR3 sequences, approximately 22% seen once. The input for sequencing was PBMCs, taken after low-dose radiotherapy plus immunotherapy. The receptors shown here come from a male donor with prostate cancer.

This clonotype occurred many times. This chain connects TRBV3-1 to TRBJ2-2; D is tentatively TRBD1 or TRBD2 (6 bases each). The V gene's germline CDR1 is LGHDT and CDR2 YNNKEL (reference sequence). V shed 8 bases and J shed 4 bases, with 17 bases lying between them. This CDR3 region has 15 residues. This CDR3 reads CASSPGAQSTGELFF. Written as DNA, the CDR3 is TGTGCCAGCTCCCCGGGGGCTCAGAGCACCGGGGAGCTGTTTTTT.

The rearrangement links TRBV28 to TRBJ1-1; D call uncertain. This CDR3 is 12 amino acids long. V was pared by 5 bases and J by 1 base, with 5 bases between. CDR1 is MDHEN and CDR2 is SYDVKM in the germline V gene. The CDR3 nucleotides are TGTGCCAGCAGTGTCCCGAACACTGAAGCTTTCTTT. Translation: CASSVPNTEAFF.

There are many counts of this clonotype. The CDR3 nucleotides are TGTGCCAGCACTGATGGGCGGGGGGGTCCCCCGGGTAGGCAGTTCTTC. This translates into CASTDGRGGPPGRQFF. J is TRBJ2-1 and V is TRBV6-2 or TRBV6-3; 9 bases agree with TRBD2. This CDR3 contains 16 residues. The trim removed 7 bases at V and 12 bases at J, leaving 19 bases unmatched. CDR1 MNHEY and CDR2 SVGEGT come from the germline V gene.

This clonotype occurred many times. This chain joins TRBV28 and TRBJ2-7; 12 nucleotides align to TRBD2. Germline V lookup: CDR1 MDHEN, CDR2 SYDVKM. With 3 bases clipped from V and 2 bases from J, the junction kept 2 bases outside the gene matches. This CDR3 comprises 15 residues. Here the CDR3 DNA reads TGTGCCAGCAGTTTGGCTAGCGGGGGGGCCTACGAGCAGTACTTC. It encodes CASSLASGGAYEQYF.

This clonotype was found many times. The chain joins TRBV4-1 to TRBJ2-7, with TRBD1 matching over 9 bases. The CDR3 is 15 amino acids. From germline, CDR1 is MGHRA and CDR2 YSYEKL. After removal of 2 bases from V and 1 base from J, the junction contained 3 bases not matched to a gene. In DNA form, the CDR3 reads TGCGCCAGCAGCCAATCCGGGACAGGGTCCTACGAGCAGTACTTC. Its translation is CASSQSGTGSYEQYF.

This clonotype was found many times. This sequence joins TRBV29-1 and TRBJ1-2; the match to TRBD1 covers 7 bases. From germline, CDR1 is SQVTM and CDR2 ANQGSEA. The V gene end was trimmed by 7 bases and the J gene end by 4 bases; junction bases not matched to a gene: 6. The CDR3 loop spans 12 amino acids. The CDR3 region is CSEKTGSYGYTF. The CDR3 nucleotides are TGCAGCGAGAAGACAGGGTCCTATGGCTACACCTTC.

The CDR3 DNA is TGTGCCAGCAGCGTAGCTGCGGGGCTTACGGATACGCAGTATTTT. Translated: CASSVAAGLTDTQYF. The chain recombines TRBV9 with TRBJ2-3; the D gene is possibly TRBD2 (6 bases). This CDR3 region has 15 residues. Germline V gene data show CDR1 as SGDLS and CDR2 as YYNGEE. V was clipped by 0 bases and J by 6 bases, with 14 bases between them. Full variable domain (outside the CDR3, taken from reference TRBV9 and TRBJ2-3): DSGVTQTPKHLITATGQRVTLRCSPRSGDLSVYWYQQSLDQGLQFLIQYYNGEERAKGNILERFSAQQFPDLHSELNLSSLELGDSALYFCASSVAAGLTDTQYFGPGTRLTVL.

The chain recombines TRBV5-4 with TRBJ1-2, with D perhaps TRBD1 (6 bases). CDR1 and CDR2 (germline): SGHNT, YYREEE (reference sequence). This CDR3 comprises 13 residues. V dropped 4 bases and J dropped 4 bases, with 11 bases sitting between them. DNA of the CDR3: TGTGCCAGCAGCCTCAGACAGGTCTATGGCTACACCTTC. This encodes CASSLRQVYGYTF.

Turning to this clonotype: Possible read error: a much larger clone is one base away. The V gene is TRBV27, the J gene TRBJ1-1, with 8 bases that match TRBD1. Germline CDR1 reads MNHEY; CDR2 reads SMNVEV (reference sequence). This CDR3 contains 14 residues. V was pared by 5 bases and J by 4 bases, with 6 bases of the junction left unmatched. The CDR3 DNA is TGTGCCAGCAGTCTTTCGGACAGGGTCACTGAAGCTTTCTTT. Its protein is CASSLSDRVTEAFF.

As for this clonotype: A far larger clone is off by one base, so a read error is likely. The chain combines TRBV5-4 with TRBJ2-7; 14 bases fit TRBD2. Germline CDR1 and CDR2: SGHNT and YYREEE (reference sequence). The CDR3 has 16 residues. V lost 1 base to trimming and J lost 7 bases; unmatched junction nucleotides: 7. The CDR3 DNA is TGTGCCAGCAGCTTGAGGGGACTAGCGGGGGTTAATGAGCAGTACTTC. Translated, it gives CASSLRGLAGVNEQYF.

V usage is TRBV7-2 and J usage is TRBJ2-2, with D unresolved. V was trimmed by 1 base and J by 9 bases, leaving 12 bases between them. The CDR3 contains 14 residues. Germline V gene lookup returns CDR1 SGHTA and CDR2 FQGNSA. The DNA for the CDR3 is TGTGCCAGCAGCTTAGGTCTAGTTTCCTGGGAGCTGTTTTTT. The encoded protein is CASSLGLVSWELFF. Full variable domain (remainder filled in from reference TRBV7-2 and TRBJ2-2): GAGVSQSPSNKVTEKGKDVELRCDPISGHTALYWYRQSLGQGLEFLIYFQGNSAPDKSGLPSDRFSAERTGGSVSTLTIQRTQQEDSAVYLCASSLGLVSWELFFGEGSRLTVL.

This clonotype was seen at least ten times. J is TRBJ2-3 and V is TRBV7-8; TRBD2 is a possible D gene (5 bases). V gave up 4 bases and J gave up 1 base, with 9 bases separating them. CDR1 is SGHVS and CDR2 is FQNEAQ in the germline V gene. CDR3 length: 14 residues. The CDR3 coding sequence is TGTGCCAGCAGCTACACGCGGGGCACAGATACGCAGTATTTT. It codes for CASSYTRGTDTQYF.

This clonotype was seen at least ten times. V is TRBV27 and J is TRBJ2-1; weak D call: TRBD2 (6 bases). Germline V gives CDR1 MNHEY, CDR2 SMNVEV (reference sequence). Trimming removed 6 bases at V and 4 bases at J, with 22 bases between. The CDR3 length is 17 residues. In DNA, the CDR3 is TGTGCCAGCAGCCCTAAAATGGGGGGTGCGGGTTACAATGAGCAGTTCTTC. Its translation is CASSPKMGGAGYNEQFF.

To note about this clonotype: A far bigger clonotype differs at one base, so this is likely a read error. The chain has TRBV29-1 and TRBJ2-5; D may be TRBD2 (5 bases). V lost 6 bases and J lost 11, with 28 bases in between. The CDR3 totals 15 residues. The germline gives CDR1 SQVTM, CDR2 ANQGSEA. Written as DNA, the CDR3 is TGCAGCGTCGCACTGACGCCCGGGAACGACAATGAGCAGTACTTC. It translates to CSVALTPGNDNEQYF.

The CDR3 DNA sequence: TGTGCCAGCAGCCAAGAAAGGCTAGCGGGAGATAATGAGCAGTTCTTC. Residues: CASSQERLAGDNEQFF. The V call is TRBV14, the J call TRBJ2-1; 10 bases are shared with TRBD2. CDR1 and CDR2 (germline): SGHDN, FVKESK. The CDR3 is made up of 16 amino acids. V lost 0 bases, J lost 7 bases, and 6 bases stayed unmatched.

In this sample, this clonotype turned up many times. The chain links TRBV19 to TRBJ1-6, with TRBD1 matching 7 bases. V was clipped by 6 bases and J by 3 bases; unmatched bases: 5. Looked up from germline, CDR1 is LNHDA and CDR2 is SQIVND (reference sequence). The CDR3 extends over 15 amino acids. CDR3 region: CASRRDSNYNSPLHF. In DNA form, the CDR3 reads TGTGCCAGTAGGCGGGACAGCAACTATAATTCACCCCTCCACTTT.

This clonotype was detected many times. V and J are TRBV20-1 and TRBJ2-3; no firm D call. Between the trimmed V and J ends, which lost 3 bases and 3 bases, there was a span of 7 bases. The CDR3 length is 12 residues. Germline CDR1 reads DFQATT; CDR2 reads SNEGSKA (reference sequence). The CDR3 DNA reads TGCAGTGCTAGCGAAATAACAGATACGCAGTATTTT. Translating gives CSASEITDTQYF.

This clonotype was seen ten or more times. V and J are TRBV19 and TRBJ2-7; possible D gene TRBD1, 6 bases. The V and J ends lost 0 bases and 3 bases respectively, with 15 bases between them. The CDR3 loop spans 16 amino acids. In germline, CDR1 is LNHDA, CDR2 SQIVND (reference sequence). Here the CDR3 reads CASSIDLLGHGYEQYF. The CDR3 DNA reads as TGTGCCAGTAGTATAGATCTATTGGGACATGGCTACGAGCAGTACTTC.

The table lists this clonotype with many counts. The gene calls are TRBV12-3 or TRBV12-4 and TRBJ2-1; TRBD2 might be the D (5 bases). The CDR3 has 13 residues. V was trimmed by 7 bases and J by 9 bases, leaving 16 bases between them. In DNA form, the CDR3 reads TGTGCCAGCACCATATTGGGAGATCTTGAGCAGTTCTTC. Amino acid sequence: CASTILGDLEQFF.

This clonotype is labeled medium-sized (0.01 to 0.1%). The chain couples TRBV7-3 to TRBJ2-3; D uncertain. From germline, CDR1 is SGHTA and CDR2 FQGTGA. CDR3 length: 13 amino acids. V lost 3 bases and J 2 bases, leaving 6 bases between the germline ends. This chain's CDR3 is CASSLGTTDTQYF. CDR3 bases: TGTGCCAGCAGCTTGGGAACCACAGATACGCAGTATTTT.

J is TRBJ2-2 and V is TRBV5-1; TRBD1 aligns across 10 bases. The CDR3 sequence is 15 residues long. Trimming took 4 bases from V and 6 from J; bases not matched to a gene: 6. Germline CDR1 is SGHRS and CDR2 is YFSETQ. The CDR3 nucleotides read TGCGCCAGCAGCAATACGGGACAGGGGCCCGGGGAGCTGTTTTTT. It yields the protein CASSNTGQGPGELFF.